The 20 T cell receptor beta chains reported below all come from one sample, sequenced in a study of CXCR4 blockade with PD-1 therapy in pancreatic cancer. Here immunoSEQ multiplex PCR was the method, and the copy in TCRdb shows in-frame clones only, minus some. The profile shows 650 to 800 clones, roughly 40% of them singletons. Material for sequencing was tumor tissue. Receptors originate from a human donor with pancreatic ductal adenocarcinoma.

This sequence joins TRBV18 and TRBJ1-1; perhaps TRBD1 as D (5 bases). The germline V gene encodes CDR1 KGHSH and CDR2 LQKENI. This CDR3 comprises 15 residues. The V end lost 3 bases, the J end lost 2 bases, and 13 bases lay between the germline ends. DNA for the CDR3: TGTGCCAGCTCACCGGGGGGGTTCCTTAACACTGAAGCTTTCTTT. It encodes CASSPGGFLNTEAFF.

This clone is medium-sized (0.01 to 0.1%) in the sample. V is TRBV6-8 and J is TRBJ1-6, with D perhaps matching TRBD1 (5 bases). CDR3 length equals 13 residues. Per the germline V gene, CDR1 is MNHGY and CDR2 is SAAAGT. With 10 bases removed from V and 3 bases from J, the gap between germline ends came to 10 bases. The CDR3 loop is CATAGGYNSPLHF. The CDR3 bases are TGTGCCACCGCGGGGGGCTATAATTCACCCCTCCACTTT.

This clone was counted only a few times. The junction shows a germline mismatch at one end, possibly a read error. The rearrangement links TRBV6-8 to TRBJ2-3, with D possibly matching TRBD2 (5 bases). CDR3 length: 15 residues. Looked up from germline, CDR1 is MNHGY and CDR2 is SAAAGT. The DNA of the CDR3 is TGTGCCATCAGTGGGCGGCGGGCCTCCACAGATACGCAGTATTTT. Translating gives CAISGRRASTDTQYF.

This clone was seen more than once but under ten times. V usage is TRBV6-7 and J usage is TRBJ1-1; 7 bases align to TRBD1. TRBV6-7 counts as an open reading frame of uncertain function. Losses at the gene ends were 11 bases for V and 1 base for J; bases not matched to a gene: 10. The CDR3 extends over 14 amino acids. The CDR3 loop reads CAGGTGAGNTEAFF. Here the CDR3 DNA reads TGTGCCGGGGGAACAGGGGCAGGGAACACTGAAGCTTTCTTT.

V gene TRBV19 combines with J gene TRBJ1-6, with unresolved D. Germline V gives CDR1 LNHDA, CDR2 SQIVND (reference sequence). CDR3 length equals 13 residues. V was cut by 9 bases and J by 0 bases, with 6 bases left in between. The CDR3 nucleotides are TGTGCCAGCAGGAGCTCCTATAATTCACCCCTCCACTTT. It is translated as CASRSSYNSPLHF.

Here the CDR3 DNA reads TGTGCCAGCACCTTTATTTGGCCGCCTGAAGCTTTCTTT. It encodes CASTFIWPPEAFF. The chain has TRBV28 and TRBJ1-1; D not resolved. CDR1 and CDR2 from the germline V gene are MDHEN and SYDVKM. V lost 7 bases and J 6 bases, leaving 15 bases between the germline ends. The CDR3 extends over 13 amino acids.

J is TRBJ2-3 and V is TRBV19; 7 bases align to TRBD2. The CDR3 is 14 amino acids. Trimming removed 9 bases from V and 0 bases from J; junction bases left unmatched: 6. Germline V gene data show CDR1 as LNHDA and CDR2 as SQIVND (reference sequence). CDR3: CASQAGPSTDTQYF. DNA of the CDR3: TGTGCCAGCCAAGCGGGGCCTAGCACAGATACGCAGTATTTT.

The sample holds a few counts of this clone. V usage is TRBV11-3 and J usage is TRBJ2-1, with a possible D match to TRBD2 (5 bases). The V end lost 5 bases, the J end lost 5 bases, and 22 bases lay between the germline ends. CDR3 length: 17 residues. Germline V gene sequence: CDR1 SGHNT, CDR2 YENEEA. The CDR3, as DNA: TGTGCCAGCAGCCCCCGTAGCTCTGACTACCTTAACAATGAGCAGTTCTTC. Its translation is CASSPRSSDYLNNEQFF.

The chain carries TRBV5-1 and TRBJ2-2; D is unclear. The CDR3 runs 15 residues. From germline, CDR1 is SGHRS and CDR2 YFSETQ. Deletions cut 4 bases from V and 0 bases from J, with 10 bases between. The CDR3 spells CASSPSLANTGELFF. The CDR3 DNA reads as TGCGCCAGCAGCCCGAGCTTAGCGAACACCGGGGAGCTGTTTTTT.

This chain connects TRBV28 to TRBJ1-2; D uncertain. Trimming removed 7 bases at V and 8 bases at J, with 20 bases between. This CDR3 has 14 residues. Germline CDR1 is MDHEN and CDR2 is SYDVKM. In nucleotides, the CDR3 is TGTGCCAGCATTACTAGACGCATCTGGGCCGGCTACACCTTC. Its protein is CASITRRIWAGYTF.

Relative to its sample, this clone is large. The rearrangement joins TRBV11-3 to TRBJ2-1; D may be TRBD1 (5 bases). The CDR3 spans 15 residues. Trimming removed 5 bases at V and 1 base at J, with 12 bases between. Germline V gene data show CDR1 as SGHNT and CDR2 as YENEEA. CDR3 sequence reads: CASSPGASSYNEQFF. CDR3 sequence (DNA): TGTGCCAGCAGCCCTGGGGCGAGTTCCTACAATGAGCAGTTCTTC.

Regarding this clone: Germline is not matched at one junction end, which may reflect a read error. The rearrangement joins TRBV9 to TRBJ1-1, with a weak D call TRBD1 (5 bases). There are 18 residues in the CDR3. Germline lookup yields CDR1 SGDLS and CDR2 YYNGEE. The CDR3 sequence: CASSAQAPPGAGNIEAFF. The CDR3 DNA follows: TGTGCCAGCAGCGCTCAGGCCCCTCCCGGGGCCGGGAACATTGAAGCTTTCTTT.

V is TRBV11-3 and J is TRBJ1-2; no reliable D call. The CDR3 runs to 17 residues. CDR1 SGHNT and CDR2 YENEEA come from the germline V gene. Trimming removed 5 bases from V and 4 bases from J, with 23 bases in between. CDR3 region: CASSILRYLGKTYGYTF. CDR3 DNA sequence: TGTGCCAGCAGCATATTGCGCTATCTCGGAAAGACCTATGGCTACACCTTC.

The chain links TRBV29-1 to TRBJ1-1, with 7 bases fitting TRBD1. This CDR3 region has 13 residues. Germline CDR1 and CDR2: SQVTM and ANQGSEA. V lost 6 bases, J lost 0 bases, and 4 bases stayed unmatched. Here the CDR3 reads CSVDRDMNTEAFF. DNA for the CDR3: TGCAGCGTCGACAGGGACATGAACACTGAAGCTTTCTTT.

The gene calls are TRBV6-1 and TRBJ1-1; no firm D call. CDR3 size: 12 residues. With 0 bases removed from V and 7 bases from J, the gap between germline ends came to 6 bases. Germline V lookup: CDR1 MNHNS, CDR2 SASEGT. The CDR3 DNA reads TGTGCCAGCAGTGAAGCACAGTATGAAGCTTTCTTT. It translates to CASSEAQYEAFF.

A single count supports this clone. This sequence joins TRBV19 and TRBJ1-5, with a tentative D call TRBD1 (5 bases). The V and J ends lost 3 bases and 6 bases respectively, with 6 bases between them. Germline loops: CDR1 LNHDA, CDR2 SQIVND (reference sequence). The CDR3 spans 12 residues. The CDR3 coding sequence is TGTGCCAGTAGTATTGGGGGTCAGCCCCAGCATTTT. This translates into CASSIGGQPQHF.

The chain has TRBV30 and TRBJ2-2; a weak D match, TRBD2 (6 bases). This CDR3 has 14 residues. Trimming removed 5 bases at V and 1 base at J, with 11 bases between. Germline CDR1 is GTSNPN and CDR2 is SVGIG (reference sequence). Written as DNA, the CDR3 is TGTGCCTGGGCCCGGGACTTGAACACCGGGGAGCTGTTTTTT. Translated, it gives CAWARDLNTGELFF.

J is TRBJ2-2 and V is TRBV6-7; D remains unclear. TRBV6-7 is noted as an ORF with a role that remains uncertain. This CDR3 comprises 13 residues. The V end lost 10 bases, the J end lost 7 bases, and 16 bases lay between the germline ends. CDR3 DNA: TGTGCCATCAGCCGGCCCAACGGCGGGGAGCTGTTTTTT. This codes for CAISRPNGGELFF.

The chain has TRBV30 and TRBJ1-3; D remains ambiguous. CDR1 and CDR2 from the germline V gene are GTSNPN and SVGIG (reference sequence). Trimming removed 4 bases at V and 4 bases at J, with 8 bases between. This CDR3 spans 12 amino acids. The DNA for the CDR3 is TGTGCCTGGAAGAAACTCGGAAACACCATATATTTT. Protein sequence: CAWKKLGNTIYF.

This clone ranks as medium-sized. The chain joins TRBV6-8 to TRBJ2-3; 11 bases match TRBD1. Germline V gene data show CDR1 as MNHGY and CDR2 as SAAAGT. V lost 5 bases, J lost 4 bases, and 5 bases stayed unmatched. There are 15 residues in the CDR3. CDR3 nucleotides: TGTGCCAGCAGTGCAGAGGGACAGGGGGCAGATACGCAGTATTTT. Its translation: CASSAEGQGADTQYF.